This entry concerns a single TCR beta chain. The target antigen is unknown. With 5 bases clipped from V and 4 bases from J, the junction kept 8 bases outside the gene matches. The CDR3 contains 16 residues. TCRdb re-called the RT-PCR reads through MiXCR, storing one row per CDR3 protein. The table has hundreds of thousands of distinct CDR3 sequences, approximately 12% seen once; the top ten hold roughly 10%. The entry originates in a study of response to subunit inactivated influenza vaccine. Study-level points and caveats: Authors suggested few new T cells are recruited by each seasonal influenza vaccination.

The sequence was collected from a man in his fifties or sixties who received an inactivated influenza vaccine. The input for sequencing was PBMCs from blood, taken on the day of vaccination. V usage is TRBV12-3 or TRBV12-4 and J usage is TRBJ1-2, with TRBD1 matching 12 bases. The CDR3 bases are TGTGCCAGCAGTCCATCGGGACAGGGGGCCTTCTATGGCTACACCTTC. This codes for CASSPSGQGAFYGYTF.